This is a list of T cell receptor beta chains from one sample in a study of regulatory T cells in long-lasting Graves disease. One entry per CDR3 protein results from TCRdb running MiXCR on the multiplex PCR reads. The sample has 550,000 or so distinct CDR3 sequences, more than 10% seen once. These same records also appear under a second study, on T cells in Graves' hyperthyroidism and ophthalmopathy.

The sample was peripheral blood mononuclear cells (PBMCs), taken at new diagnosis, from a patient treated with antithyroid drugs. These receptors came from a woman aged 30 to 39 with Graves disease. CDR3s include the opening cysteine and the closing phenylalanine or tryptophan. Each record gives: V gene, J gene, D gene, clone size, CDR3 DNA, CDR3 protein. A D gene is named only where the DNA matches it firmly. Only part of the rows carry a size: once, few, many, or a class if the clone is expanded.

TRBV2	TRBJ2-3	-	-	TGCGCCAGCAGCCAGCAGTTTTCATACACAGATACGCAGTATTTT	CASSQQFSYTDTQYF
TRBV9	TRBJ2-3	TRBD2	few	TGTGCCAGCAGCCCCCGACTAGCGGGAGAGATCCCAGATACGCAGTATTTT	CASSPRLAGEIPDTQYF
TRBV9	TRBJ1-2	TRBD1	few	TGTGCCAGCAGCGTAGAACCTAGGGCAGGGGGCAGCTATGGCTACACCTTC	CASSVEPRAGGSYGYTF
TRBV20-1	TRBJ2-7	TRBD1	-	TGCAGTGCTAGTCCCGGGACAGGGGCCAGACTCTACGAGCAGTACTTC	CSASPGTGARLYEQYF
TRBV7-8	TRBJ2-2	TRBD1	many	TGTGCCAGCAGCTTAGCGACCGGGACAGCGAACACCGGGGAGCTGTTTTTT	CASSLATGTANTGELFF
TRBV29-1	TRBJ1-2	TRBD1	many	TGCAGCGTTGAAAGGGCAGGGGGGCTTGGCTACACCTTC	CSVERAGGLGYTF
TRBV28	TRBJ1-2	TRBD1	many	TGTGCCAGTCGGTCAGGGGGCCCTTGGAGCAACTATGGCTACACCTTC	CASRSGGPWSNYGYTF
TRBV29-1	TRBJ1-2	-	many	TGCAGCGTTGATGTGGTTCCGATGTTATTC	CSVDVVPMLF
TRBV7-9	TRBJ2-7	TRBD1	many	TGTGCCAGCAGCCCGCGCAGGGGGACAGGGGTCCACGAGCAGTACTTC	CASSPRRGTGVHEQYF
TRBV30	TRBJ1-1	-	many	TGTGCCTGGACTCCTACAGTGAACACTGAAGCTTTCTTT	CAWTPTVNTEAFF
TRBV12-3/TRBV12-4	TRBJ1-6	-	many	TGTGCCAGCAGTGGACAGAGTCTCAATTCACCCCTCCACTTT	CASSGQSLNSPLHF
TRBV6-1	TRBJ1-1	-	many	TGTGCCAGCAACTCGGTACAGGGAGGCTCCACTGAAGCTTTCTTT	CASNSVQGGSTEAFF
TRBV30	TRBJ1-1	TRBD1	many	TGTGCCTGGGAATGGGACAGGGGTACTGAAGCTTTCTTT	CAWEWDRGTEAFF
TRBV6-2/TRBV6-3	TRBJ2-7	TRBD1	-	TGTGCCAGCAGTTACTCGACAGGGGCCTACGAGCAGTACTTC	CASSYSTGAYEQYF
TRBV10-2	TRBJ2-7	TRBD2	many	TGCGCCAGCAGTGAGGCTAGCGGGAGTTTATCCTACGAGCAGTACTTC	CASSEASGSLSYEQYF
TRBV7-9	TRBJ1-6	-	few	TGTGCCAGCAGCGCCGGCCACTATAATTCACCCCTCCACTTT	CASSAGHYNSPLHF
TRBV29-1	TRBJ2-1	TRBD2	many	TGCAGCGTTGAAGGGACTAGCGATGAGCAGTTCTTC	CSVEGTSDEQFF
TRBV25-1	TRBJ2-3	TRBD1	many	TGTGCCAGCAGTGAGTACAGGGGGCAGGAAGATACGCAGTATTTT	CASSEYRGQEDTQYF
TRBV4-2	TRBJ2-7	-	few	TGTGCCAGCTCGCGGATGGAGGGCGGCTACGAGCAGTACTTC	CASSRMEGGYEQYF
TRBV30	TRBJ2-5	-	-	TGTGCCTGGAAACCCCAAGGAGGGACCCAGTACTTC	CAWKPQGGTQYF
TRBV29-1	TRBJ2-6	-	many	TGCAGCGTTGAAGAGGGGGCCAGGACGGCAGGGGCCAACGTCCTGACTTTC	CSVEEGARTAGANVLTF
TRBV4-3	TRBJ1-1	-	many	TGCGCCAGCAGCCCTTCCGGGACGGAGAACACTGAAGCTTTCTTT	CASSPSGTENTEAFF
TRBV20-1	TRBJ1-1	-	many	TGCAGTGCCCCGCGGGTGGGCACTGAAGCTTTCTTT	CSAPRVGTEAFF
TRBV28	TRBJ2-2	TRBD1	many	TGTGCCAGCAGTACTATTTGGGACAGGGGGGAGCTGTTTTTT	CASSTIWDRGELFF
TRBV6-1	TRBJ2-1	-	few	TGTGCCAGCAGGTCGGCTGGCAGCTCCTACAATGAGCAGTTCTTC	CASRSAGSSYNEQFF
TRBV28	TRBJ1-6	-	many	TGTGCCAGCGTCCTTCAGGGGTCGGGGTCACCCCTCCACTTT	CASVLQGSGSPLHF
TRBV7-2	TRBJ2-1	TRBD1	-	TGCGCCAGCAGCCACCCCGGGACAGGGGGTATTGAGCAGTTCTTC	CASSHPGTGGIEQFF
TRBV7-2	TRBJ2-7	-	many	TGTGCCAGCAGCTCTCAGGGAATTTACTCCTACGAGCAGTACTTC	CASSSQGIYSYEQYF
TRBV2	TRBJ1-5	-	many	TGTGCCAGCAGTTTTACACCCGCAGCCCAGCATTTT	CASSFTPAAQHF
TRBV19	TRBJ1-5	-	-	TGTGCCAGTAGTATACAGAACCGGGGCAGAGGGGGCAATCAGCCCCAGCATTTT	CASSIQNRGRGGNQPQHF
TRBV4-1	TRBJ2-7	TRBD2	once	TGCGCCAGCAGCCAAGCCCCACTAGCGGGGGGTATCTACGAGCAGTACTTC	CASSQAPLAGGIYEQYF
TRBV2	TRBJ2-1	TRBD2	many	TGTGCCAGCAGTCCCCCACTAGCGGGAGCATTGAATGAGCAGTTCTTC	CASSPPLAGALNEQFF
TRBV7-2	TRBJ2-2	TRBD1	many	TGTGCCAGCAGCTTAGCTACAGGGGTTGGGACCGGGGAGCTGTTTTTT	CASSLATGVGTGELFF
TRBV20-1	TRBJ2-3	-	many	TGCAGTGCTAGAGATCGTGAGAGCGGGTTGCGCACAGATACGCAGTATTTT	CSARDRESGLRTDTQYF
TRBV6-1	TRBJ2-7	TRBD2	many	TGTGCCAGCAGTGAGGGAGGGTGGTCGACCTACGAGCAGTACTTC	CASSEGGWSTYEQYF
TRBV7-2	TRBJ2-7	-	many	TGTGCCAGCAGCCCTACACCCGGCGGATGGGAGCAGTACTTC	CASSPTPGGWEQYF
TRBV6-2/TRBV6-3	TRBJ2-2	TRBD1	-	TGTGCCAGCAGGGATACAGGGGGAACCGGGGAGCTGTTTTTT	CASRDTGGTGELFF
TRBV7-8	TRBJ1-1	-	-	TGTGCCAGCAGCTTTTCCGGGTACTACACTGAAGCTTTCTTT	CASSFSGYYTEAFF
TRBV10-3	TRBJ2-5	TRBD2	many	TGTGCCATCGGGGGGACTAGCGGGAGCGAGACCCAGTACTTC	CAIGGTSGSETQYF
TRBV7-2	TRBJ1-1	-	many	TGTGCCAGCAGCCCCGTTTTGGGGATGGCTACTGAAGCTTTCTTT	CASSPVLGMATEAFF
TRBV20-1	TRBJ1-1	-	many	TGCAGTGCTAGAGATGCCCGTCGTAGCGCTGAAGCTTTCTTT	CSARDARRSAEAFF
TRBV9	TRBJ2-3	-	few	TGTGCCAGCAGCTTCGTTAGCGGAAGCACAGATACGCAGTATTTT	CASSFVSGSTDTQYF
TRBV10-1	TRBJ1-1	-	-	TGCGCCAGCAGTGAGACTGGATCCCCCAAGGGGCTTGAAGCTTTCTTT	CASSETGSPKGLEAFF
TRBV11-2	TRBJ1-4	-	once	TGTGCCAGCAGCCCCATGGGGGACCCCGGGAGCGAAAAACTGTTTTTT	CASSPMGDPGSEKLFF
TRBV2	TRBJ1-2	-	many	TGTGCCAGCAGTGAAAGTCCCGCAGGAAGTTATGGCTACACCTTC	CASSESPAGSYGYTF
TRBV30	TRBJ1-1	-	many	TGTGCCTGGATCCCTACTGGTTATCCTGAAGCTTTCTTT	CAWIPTGYPEAFF
TRBV7-9	TRBJ1-6	-	many	TGTGCCAGCAGCATCAAGGGGAATTCACCCCTCCACTTT	CASSIKGNSPLHF
TRBV4-1	TRBJ2-5	TRBD2	-	TGCGCCAGCAGCCAAGATCCCGGAACTAGCGGGAGGCAACTCAGGTCTGCCCAGTACTTC	CASSQDPGTSGRQLRSAQYF
TRBV27	TRBJ2-1	-	-	TGTGCCAGCACTTTCCGGGCCTGGGACAATGAGCAGTTCTTC	CASTFRAWDNEQFF
TRBV10-3	TRBJ1-1	TRBD1	many	TGTACCATCAGTGACAGGGGGGACACTGAAGCTTTCTTT	CTISDRGDTEAFF
TRBV5-1	TRBJ1-2	-	many	TGCGCCAGCAGCCACAGCGACGCAGACTATGGCTACACCTTC	CASSHSDADYGYTF
TRBV3-1	TRBJ2-7	TRBD2	-	TGTGACAGCAGCCCCTCACGCGGCGGGAGAGTCCTCGAGCAGTACTTC	CDSSPSRGGRVLEQYF